Included here is one T cell receptor (beta chain) sequence, with context. What it binds is not known. Trimming removed 10 bases from V and 8 bases from J, with 15 bases in between. CDR3 length equals 12 residues. The germline V gene has CDR1 SNHLY and CDR2 FYNNEI. This record comes from a study of cytomegalovirus exposure and HLA in healthy donors. Sampled while nominally healthy, donors likely had unrecorded immune exposures. The PCR ran on 60 Vbeta and 13 Jbeta primers. Assay used: immunoSEQ multiplex PCR; TCRdb lists only in-frame clones, some missing. In all, the sample yields just under 65,000 clones. Study observations and caveats: The study reported that TCR beta sequences accurately predicted HLA-A and HLA-B alleles in most subjects.

The receptor comes from a boy between 10 and 17 years old in good health and CMV-seronegative. The source material was PBMCs. The chain uses TRBV2 and TRBJ2-1, with D possibly matching TRBD1 (5 bases). DNA of the CDR3: TGTGCCATGGCTATTCAGGGTTATGAGCAGTTCTTC. Translation: CAMAIQGYEQFF.